This TCR beta chain appears in the sequencing data of a study of T cell responses to AZD1222 COVID-19 vaccine. Study-wide findings and caveats: The span of vaccine-associated CD4 TCRs extended across spike, with dominance at 160-218 and 743-854. Females outnumbered males among donors, who were mostly white British; clonal diversity was possibly underestimated.

The table lists this clone with a count of one. Its cognate antigen is unknown. V gave up 1 base and J gave up 0 bases, with 4 bases separating them. The CDR3 has 14 residues. The V gene's germline CDR1 is MGHRA and CDR2 YSYEKL. Repertoires were generated with immunoSEQ multiplex PCR, while TCRdb's copy carries only in-frame clones and drops some. Altogether 100,000 or so clones are present, around 86% being singletons, with the ten largest covering 4% to 6%. The input for sequencing was peripheral blood, taken on day 0 of AZD1222 vaccination. This TCR was sampled from an adult in good health. The chain combines TRBV4-1 with TRBJ1-5; no clear D gene. The CDR3 loop reads CASSQGYSNQPQHF. The CDR3 DNA follows: TGCGCCAGCAGCCAAGGGTATAGCAATCAGCCCCAGCATTTT.